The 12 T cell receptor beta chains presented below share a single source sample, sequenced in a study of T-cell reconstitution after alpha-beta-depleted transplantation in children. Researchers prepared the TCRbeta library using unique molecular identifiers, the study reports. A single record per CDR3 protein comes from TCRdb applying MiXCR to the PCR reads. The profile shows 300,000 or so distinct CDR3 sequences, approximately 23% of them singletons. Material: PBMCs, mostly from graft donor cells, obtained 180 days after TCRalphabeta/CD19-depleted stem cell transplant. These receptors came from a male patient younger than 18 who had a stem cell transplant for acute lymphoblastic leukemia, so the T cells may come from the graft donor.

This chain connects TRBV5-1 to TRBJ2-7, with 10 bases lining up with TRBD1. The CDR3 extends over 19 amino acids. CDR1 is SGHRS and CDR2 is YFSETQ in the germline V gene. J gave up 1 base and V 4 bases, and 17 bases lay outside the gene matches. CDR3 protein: CASSRLPGQGIAGSYEQYF. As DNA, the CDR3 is TGCGCCAGCAGCAGATTACCGGGACAGGGGATAGCGGGTTCCTACGAGCAGTACTTC.

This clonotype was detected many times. The CDR3 DNA follows: TGTGCCAGCAGCGTAGGGCCCTCCTACGAGCAGTACTTC. Protein sequence: CASSVGPSYEQYF. The gene calls are TRBV9 and TRBJ2-7; D not resolved. Per germline, CDR1 SGDLS and CDR2 YYNGEE. This CDR3 has 13 amino acids. V was cut by 0 bases and J by 0 bases, with 4 bases left in between.

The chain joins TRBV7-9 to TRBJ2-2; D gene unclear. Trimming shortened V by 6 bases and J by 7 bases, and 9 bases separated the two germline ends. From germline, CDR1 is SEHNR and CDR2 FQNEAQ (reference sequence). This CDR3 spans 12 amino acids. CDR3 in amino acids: CASRLMGGELFF. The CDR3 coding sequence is TGTGCCAGCAGACTAATGGGCGGGGAGCTGTTTTTT.

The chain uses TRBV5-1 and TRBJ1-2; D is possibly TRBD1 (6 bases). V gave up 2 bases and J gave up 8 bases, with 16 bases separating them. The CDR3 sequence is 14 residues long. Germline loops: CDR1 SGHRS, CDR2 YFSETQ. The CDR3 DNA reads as TGCGCCAGCAGCTTACTTGGACAGCTTGGCGGCTACACCTTC. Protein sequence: CASSLLGQLGGYTF. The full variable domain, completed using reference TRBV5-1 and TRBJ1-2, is KAGVTQTPRYLIKTRGQQVTLSCSPISGHRSVSWYQQTPGQGLQFLFEYFSETQRNKGNFPGRFSGRQFSNSRSEMNVSTLELGDSALYLCASSLLGQLGGYTFGSGTRLTVV.

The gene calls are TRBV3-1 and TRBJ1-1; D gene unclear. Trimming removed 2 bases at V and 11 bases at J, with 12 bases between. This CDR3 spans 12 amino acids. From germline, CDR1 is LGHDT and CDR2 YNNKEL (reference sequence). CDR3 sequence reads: CASSQKASGAFF. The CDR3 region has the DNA TGTGCCAGCAGCCAAAAGGCGAGCGGGGCTTTCTTT.

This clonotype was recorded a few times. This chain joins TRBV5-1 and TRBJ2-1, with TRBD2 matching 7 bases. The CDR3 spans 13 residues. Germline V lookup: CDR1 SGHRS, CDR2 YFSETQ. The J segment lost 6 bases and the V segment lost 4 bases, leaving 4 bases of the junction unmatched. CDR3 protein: CASSVRTSNEQFF. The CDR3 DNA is TGCGCCAGCAGCGTCCGGACTAGCAATGAGCAGTTCTTC.

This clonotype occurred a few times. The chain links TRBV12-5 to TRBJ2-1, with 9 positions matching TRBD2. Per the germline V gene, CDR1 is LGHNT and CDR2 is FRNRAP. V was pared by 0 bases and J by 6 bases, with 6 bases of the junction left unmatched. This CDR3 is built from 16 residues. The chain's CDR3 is CASGLVGREGLNEQFF. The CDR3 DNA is TGTGCTAGTGGTTTGGTAGGGCGGGAGGGCCTCAATGAGCAGTTCTTC.

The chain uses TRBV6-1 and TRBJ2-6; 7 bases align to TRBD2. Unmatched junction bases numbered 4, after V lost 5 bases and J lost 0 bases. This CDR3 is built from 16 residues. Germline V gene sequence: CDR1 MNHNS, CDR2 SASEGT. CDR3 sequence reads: CASSRLADSGANVLTF. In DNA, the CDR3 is TGTGCCAGCAGTCGACTAGCTGACTCTGGGGCCAACGTCCTGACTTTC.

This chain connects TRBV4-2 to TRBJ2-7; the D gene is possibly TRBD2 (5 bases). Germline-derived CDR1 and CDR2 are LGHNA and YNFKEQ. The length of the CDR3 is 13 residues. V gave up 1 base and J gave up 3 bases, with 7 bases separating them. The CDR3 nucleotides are TGTGCCAGCAGCCAAGTCGGACTCTACGAGCAGTACTTC. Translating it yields CASSQVGLYEQYF.

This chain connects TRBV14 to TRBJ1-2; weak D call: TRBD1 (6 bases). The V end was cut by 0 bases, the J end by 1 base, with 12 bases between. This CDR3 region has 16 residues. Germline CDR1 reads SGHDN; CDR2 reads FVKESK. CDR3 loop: CASSQDLRGINYGYTF. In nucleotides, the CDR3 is TGTGCCAGCAGCCAAGATCTAAGGGGGATTAACTATGGCTACACCTTC.

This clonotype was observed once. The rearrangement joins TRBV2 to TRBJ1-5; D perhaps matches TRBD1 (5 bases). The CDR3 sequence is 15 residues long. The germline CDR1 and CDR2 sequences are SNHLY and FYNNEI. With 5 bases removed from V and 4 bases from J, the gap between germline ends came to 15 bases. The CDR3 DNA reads TGTGCCAGCAGTCCCATAGGGGCAGCTAATCAGCCCCAGCATTTT. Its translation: CASSPIGAANQPQHF.

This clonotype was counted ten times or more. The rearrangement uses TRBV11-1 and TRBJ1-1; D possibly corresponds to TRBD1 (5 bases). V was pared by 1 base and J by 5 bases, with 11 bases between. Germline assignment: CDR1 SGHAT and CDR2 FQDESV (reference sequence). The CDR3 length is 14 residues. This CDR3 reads CASSLESGRTEAFF. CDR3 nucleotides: TGTGCCAGCAGCTTAGAATCGGGGCGGACTGAAGCTTTCTTT.